These 10 T cell receptor beta chains were sequenced from one sample in a study of T cell clonality in common variable immunodeficiency. Study-wide findings and caveats: Reportedly, TCR beta sequences from common variable immunodeficiency showed fewer deletions and N-nucleotide insertions.

The protocol was immunoSEQ multiplex PCR, while the TCRdb copy is restricted to in-frame clones and leaves out a portion. The sample has about 28,000 clones, none seen only once. These receptors' targets are unknown. Sequencing was performed on peripheral blood mononuclear cells. The source is a human donor with common variable immunodeficiency.

About this clone itself: The sequenced fragment ends 3 residues before the CDR3 boundary, so the rest is inferred from the germline J gene. This sequence joins TRBV5-1 and TRBJ2-1, with 11 bases lining up with TRBD2. The germline gives CDR1 SGHRS, CDR2 YFSETQ. The CDR3 loop spans 17 amino acids. After removal of 0 bases from V and 8 bases from J, the junction contained 10 bases not matched to a gene. The sequenced part of the CDR3 DNA is TGCGCCAGCAGCTTGGCGACTAGCGGGGTTACTAGGGATGAG. Protein sequence: CASSLATSGVTRDE. The whole CDR3 sequence reads CASSLATSGVTRDEQFF.

In its sample, this clone was seen many times. The observed sequence ends 3 residues before the CDR3 terminus, with the missing tail filled in from the germline J gene. The chain carries TRBV20-1 and TRBJ2-3, with TRBD1 matching over 8 bases. The CDR3 runs 13 residues. The V and J ends lost 3 bases and 1 base, in that order; junction bases with no gene match: 0. Germline CDR1 and CDR2: DFQATT and SNEGSKA (reference sequence). The CDR3 DNA, read in part, is TGCAGTGCTAGGGGACAGGGCACAGATACG. Protein sequence: CSARGQGTDT. The full CDR3 protein is CSARGQGTDTQYF.

This clone was detected only a few times. Read coverage stops 3 residues before the CDR3 terminus; the germline J gene supplies the remainder. The chain links TRBV6-1 to TRBJ1-6, with a weak D call TRBD1 (6 bases). Between the trimmed V and J ends, which lost 4 bases and 10 bases, there was a span of 20 bases. CDR1 and CDR2 from the germline V gene are MNHNS and SASEGT. This CDR3 region has 16 residues. The sequenced CDR3 bases are TGTGCCAGCAGTGCGGGGAGAGACAGGTCTAGCTCACCC. This gives the protein CASSAGRDRSSSP. The entire CDR3 sequence reads CASSAGRDRSSSPLHF.

The sample holds a few counts of this clone. The CDR3 end is not reached by the read, which stops 3 residues before it; the germline J gene fills it in. The chain combines TRBV19 with TRBJ2-7, with TRBD2 matching 8 bases. Germline trimming cut 5 bases from V and 0 bases from J; bases unmatched to any gene: 6. The CDR3 has 15 amino acids. Germline CDR1 is LNHDA and CDR2 is SQIVND (reference sequence). CDR3 DNA, as far as it was read: TGTGCCAGTAGTTTTACAGCGGGAGTCTCCTACGAG. Translated, it gives CASSFTAGVSYE. The complete CDR3 sequence is CASSFTAGVSYEQYF.

The table lists this clone with many counts. The observed sequence ends 3 residues before the CDR3 terminus, with the missing tail filled in from the germline J gene. The chain uses TRBV30 and TRBJ2-1; 11 nucleotides align to TRBD2. Germline V gene lookup returns CDR1 GTSNPN and CDR2 SVGIG (reference sequence). J gave up 6 bases and V 2 bases, and 3 bases lay outside the gene matches. The CDR3 runs to 14 residues. CDR3 DNA (partial): TGTGCCTGGAGTCTAGCGGGAGGAGGCAATGAG. Protein sequence: CAWSLAGGGNE. The full-length CDR3 reads as CAWSLAGGGNEQFF.

This clone was observed many times. The chain's CDR3 is CASSIGGRVNTEAFF. CDR3 bases read: TGTGCCAGCAGTATCGGGGGGCGGGTGAACACTGAA. The rearrangement links TRBV6-2 or TRBV6-3 to TRBJ1-1, with a weak D call TRBD1 (6 bases). The CDR3 end falls 3 residues outside the read, so it is completed with the germline J gene. Trimming stripped 5 bases from V and 0 bases from J, with 13 bases between. The CDR3 consists of 15 residues. Germline CDR1 and CDR2: MNHEY and SVGEGT.

This clone came up many times. The DNA read from the CDR3 is TGTGCCAGCAGTCCCGGACAGGGGGCGGGGGAGACC. The encoded protein is CASSPGQGAGET. From start to end, the CDR3 is CASSPGQGAGETQYF. This chain connects TRBV28 to TRBJ2-5; 11 bases agree with TRBD1. The read stops 3 residues short of the end of the CDR3; the missing end is completed from the germline J gene. CDR3 length: 15 residues. Germline V CDR1 and CDR2: MDHEN, SYDVKM. V was clipped by 5 bases and J by 5 bases; unmatched bases: 7.

This clone has a count of ten or more. From the germline J gene comes the end of the CDR3, since the read stops 3 residues before it. The chain recombines TRBV20-1 with TRBJ2-1; D unclear. The CDR3 has 16 residues. Germline lookup yields CDR1 DFQATT and CDR2 SNEGSKA (reference sequence). The V end was cut by 0 bases, the J end by 6 bases, with 18 bases between. Partial CDR3 DNA: TGCAGTGCTAGAGATTTGGCAGGATTATTACGCAATGAG. Its translation is CSARDLAGLLRNE. The entire CDR3 sequence reads CSARDLAGLLRNEQFF.

This clone was counted many times. The read falls 3 residues short of the CDR3 end, and the missing part is taken from the germline J gene. The chain links TRBV20-1 to TRBJ2-5; TRBD1 matches at 7 bases. Germline values: CDR1 DFQATT, CDR2 SNEGSKA (reference sequence). The junction had 5 bases not matched to a gene; V was cut back by 0 bases and J by 4 bases. The CDR3 spans 14 residues. CDR3 region: CSARDGAGGETQYF. CDR3 DNA (partial): TGCAGTGCTAGAGATGGGGCAGGGGGAGAGACC.

This clone appeared a few times. The sequence runs out 3 residues before the end of the CDR3; the remainder is reconstructed from the germline J gene. The V gene is TRBV6-1, the J gene TRBJ1-6; weak D call: TRBD1 (5 bases). V was clipped by 4 bases and J by 10 bases, with 17 bases between them. The germline V gene encodes CDR1 MNHNS and CDR2 SASEGT. The CDR3 contains 15 residues. The part of the CDR3 DNA that was read is TGTGCCAGCAGTGGACAGAGTGTATCCACCTCACCC. It is translated as CASSGQSVSTSP. The entire CDR3 is CASSGQSVSTSPLHF.